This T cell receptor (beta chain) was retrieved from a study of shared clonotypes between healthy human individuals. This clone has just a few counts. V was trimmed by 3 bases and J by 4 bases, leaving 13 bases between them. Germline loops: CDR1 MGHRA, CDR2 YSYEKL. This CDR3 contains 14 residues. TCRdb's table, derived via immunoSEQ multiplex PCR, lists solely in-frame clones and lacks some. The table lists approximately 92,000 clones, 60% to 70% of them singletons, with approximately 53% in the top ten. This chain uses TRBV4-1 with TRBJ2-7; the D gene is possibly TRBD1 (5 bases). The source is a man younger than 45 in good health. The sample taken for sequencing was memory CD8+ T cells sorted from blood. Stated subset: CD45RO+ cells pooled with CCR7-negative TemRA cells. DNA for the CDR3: TGCGCCAGCAGCCAGCCTGGGGCCCTTTACGAGCAGTACTTC. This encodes CASSQPGALYEQYF.